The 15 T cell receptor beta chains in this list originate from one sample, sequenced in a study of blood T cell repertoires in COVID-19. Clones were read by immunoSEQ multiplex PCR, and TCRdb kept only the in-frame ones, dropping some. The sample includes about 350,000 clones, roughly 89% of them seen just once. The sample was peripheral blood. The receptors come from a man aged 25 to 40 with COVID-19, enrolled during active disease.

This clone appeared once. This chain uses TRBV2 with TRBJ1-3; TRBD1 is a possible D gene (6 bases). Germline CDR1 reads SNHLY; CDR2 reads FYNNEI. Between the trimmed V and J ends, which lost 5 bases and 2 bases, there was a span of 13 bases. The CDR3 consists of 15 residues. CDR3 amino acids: CASSKGGVAGNTIYF. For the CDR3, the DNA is TGTGCCAGCAGTAAGGGGGGGGTGGCTGGAAACACCATATATTTT.

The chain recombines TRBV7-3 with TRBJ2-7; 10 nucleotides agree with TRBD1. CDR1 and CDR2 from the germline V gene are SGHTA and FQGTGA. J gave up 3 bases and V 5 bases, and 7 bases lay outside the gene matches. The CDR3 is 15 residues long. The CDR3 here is CASSVMGQGIYEQYF. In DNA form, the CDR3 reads TGTGCCAGCAGCGTAATGGGACAGGGGATCTACGAGCAGTACTTC.

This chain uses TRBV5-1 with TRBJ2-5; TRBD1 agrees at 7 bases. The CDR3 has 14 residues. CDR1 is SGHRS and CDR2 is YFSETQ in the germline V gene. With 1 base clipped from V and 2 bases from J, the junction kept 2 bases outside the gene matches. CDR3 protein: CASSLSRGQETQYF. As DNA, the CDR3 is TGCGCCAGCAGCTTGAGCAGGGGGCAAGAGACCCAGTACTTC.

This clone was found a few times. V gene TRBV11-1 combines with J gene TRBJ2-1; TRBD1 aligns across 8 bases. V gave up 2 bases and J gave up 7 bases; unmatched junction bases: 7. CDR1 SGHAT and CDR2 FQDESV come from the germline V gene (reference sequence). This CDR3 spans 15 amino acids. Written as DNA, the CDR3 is TGTGCCAGCAGCTTACATCGGACAGGGCAGAATGAGCAGTTCTTC. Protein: CASSLHRTGQNEQFF. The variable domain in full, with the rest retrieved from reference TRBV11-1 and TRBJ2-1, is EAEVAQSPRYKITEKSQAVAFWCDPISGHATLYWYRQILGQGPELLVQFQDESVVDDSQLPKDRFSAERLKGVDSTLKIQPAELGDSAMYLCASSLHRTGQNEQFFGPGTRLTVL.

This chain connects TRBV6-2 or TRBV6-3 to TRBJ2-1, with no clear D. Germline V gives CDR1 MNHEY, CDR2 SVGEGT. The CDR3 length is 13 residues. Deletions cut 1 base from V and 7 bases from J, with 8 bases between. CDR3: CASSYLAVNEQFF. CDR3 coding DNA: TGTGCCAGCAGTTACTTGGCCGTTAATGAGCAGTTCTTC.

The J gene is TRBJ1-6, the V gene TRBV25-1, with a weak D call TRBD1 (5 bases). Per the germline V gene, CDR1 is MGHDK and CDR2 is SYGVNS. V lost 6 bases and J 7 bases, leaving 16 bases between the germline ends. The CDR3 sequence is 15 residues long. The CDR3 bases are TGTGCCAGCAGGCTAGCGGGACTCACAAATTCACCCCTCCACTTT. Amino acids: CASRLAGLTNSPLHF.

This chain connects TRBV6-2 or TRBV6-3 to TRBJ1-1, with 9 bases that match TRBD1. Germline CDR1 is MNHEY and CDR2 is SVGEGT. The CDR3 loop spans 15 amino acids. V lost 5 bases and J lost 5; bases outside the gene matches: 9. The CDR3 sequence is CASSQLRDRVTEAFF. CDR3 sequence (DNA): TGTGCCAGCAGTCAACTCCGGGACAGGGTTACTGAAGCTTTCTTT.

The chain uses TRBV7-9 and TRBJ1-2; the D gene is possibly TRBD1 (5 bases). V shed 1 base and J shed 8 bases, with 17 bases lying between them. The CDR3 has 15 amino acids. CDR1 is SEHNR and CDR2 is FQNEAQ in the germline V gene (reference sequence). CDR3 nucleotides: TGTGCCAGCAGCTTAGTGGGCAGTCCCGGGGGAGGCTACACCTTC. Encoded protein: CASSLVGSPGGGYTF.

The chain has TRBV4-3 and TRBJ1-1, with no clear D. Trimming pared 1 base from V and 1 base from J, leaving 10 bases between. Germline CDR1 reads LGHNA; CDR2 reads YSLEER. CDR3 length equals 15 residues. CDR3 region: CASSQGYGENTEAFF. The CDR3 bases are TGCGCCAGCAGCCAAGGCTACGGTGAGAACACTGAAGCTTTCTTT.

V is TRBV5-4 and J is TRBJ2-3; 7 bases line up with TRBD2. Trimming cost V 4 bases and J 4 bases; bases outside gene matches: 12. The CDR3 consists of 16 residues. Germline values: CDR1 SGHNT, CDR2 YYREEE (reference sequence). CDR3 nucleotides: TGTGCCAGCAGCGACGCCGGGCTAGCGGTTCCAGATACGCAGTATTTT. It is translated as CASSDAGLAVPDTQYF.

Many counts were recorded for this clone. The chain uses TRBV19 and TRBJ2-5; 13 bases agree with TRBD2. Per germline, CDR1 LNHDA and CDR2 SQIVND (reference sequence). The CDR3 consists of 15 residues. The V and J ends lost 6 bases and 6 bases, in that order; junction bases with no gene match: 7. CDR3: CASSPGTSGIKTQYF. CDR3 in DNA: TGTGCCAGTAGCCCCGGGACTAGCGGGATAAAGACCCAGTACTTC.

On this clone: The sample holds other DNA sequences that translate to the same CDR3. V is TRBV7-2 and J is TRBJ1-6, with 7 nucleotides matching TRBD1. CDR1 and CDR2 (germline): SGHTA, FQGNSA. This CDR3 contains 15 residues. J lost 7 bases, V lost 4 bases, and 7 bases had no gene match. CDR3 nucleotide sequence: TGTGCCAGCAGCTCGTCGGGACAGCTGAATTCACCCCTCCACTTT. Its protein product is CASSSSGQLNSPLHF.

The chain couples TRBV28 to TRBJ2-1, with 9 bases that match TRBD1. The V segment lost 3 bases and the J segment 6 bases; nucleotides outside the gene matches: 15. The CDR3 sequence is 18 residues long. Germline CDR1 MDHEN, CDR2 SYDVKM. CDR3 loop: CASSFSPKRDRVFNEQFF. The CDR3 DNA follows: TGTGCCAGCAGTTTTTCCCCCAAAAGGGACAGGGTATTCAATGAGCAGTTCTTC.

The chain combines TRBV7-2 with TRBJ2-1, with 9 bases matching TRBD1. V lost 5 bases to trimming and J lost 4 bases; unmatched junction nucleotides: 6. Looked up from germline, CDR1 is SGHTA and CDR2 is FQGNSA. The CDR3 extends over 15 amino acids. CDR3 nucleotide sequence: TGTGCCAGCAGCGCAGGGACAGGGAGATACAATGAGCAGTTCTTC. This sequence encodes CASSAGTGRYNEQFF.

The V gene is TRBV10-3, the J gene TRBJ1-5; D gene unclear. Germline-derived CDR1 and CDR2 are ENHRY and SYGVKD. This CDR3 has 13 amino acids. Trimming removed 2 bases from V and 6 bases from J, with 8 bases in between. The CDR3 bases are TGTGCCATCAGTGAGGTTTTTCTTCAGCCCCAGCATTTT. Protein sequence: CAISEVFLQPQHF.